Shown below are 8 T cell receptor beta chains from a single sample sequenced in a study of T cell changes during pregnancy in multiple sclerosis. Assay: immunoSEQ multiplex PCR; the TCRdb copy retains only in-frame clones and omits some. Among about 92,000 clones listed, 85% to 95% were seen once. The material sequenced was peripheral blood, taken in the first trimester of pregnancy. The receptors were sampled from a female donor with multiple sclerosis, enrolled in a pregnancy study.

This chain connects TRBV5-1 to TRBJ2-7, with 7 bases fitting TRBD2. The ends lost 0 bases at V and 2 bases at J; junction bases unmatched: 2. The CDR3 is made up of 14 amino acids. Germline CDR1 is SGHRS and CDR2 is YFSETQ. Here the CDR3 reads CASSLAGGTYEQYF. CDR3 sequence (DNA): TGCGCCAGCAGCTTGGCGGGAGGAACCTACGAGCAGTACTTC.

This chain joins TRBV5-1 and TRBJ1-1; D call uncertain. The CDR3 extends over 15 amino acids. The germline gives CDR1 SGHRS, CDR2 YFSETQ. V was cut by 6 bases and J by 4 bases, with 19 bases left in between. CDR3: CASTHSETGLTEAFF. The CDR3 nucleotides are TGCGCCAGCACCCACAGTGAGACCGGCCTCACTGAAGCTTTCTTT.

The chain combines TRBV4-3 with TRBJ2-3; D possibly corresponds to TRBD1 (6 bases). The CDR3 covers 17 residues. Per the germline V gene, CDR1 is LGHNA and CDR2 is YSLEER. V was cut by 0 bases and J by 1 base, with 14 bases left in between. The CDR3 DNA follows: TGCGCCAGCAGCCAAGATATGAGGGGGTTCGGCACAGATACGCAGTATTTT. Amino acid sequence: CASSQDMRGFGTDTQYF.

The chain carries TRBV19 and TRBJ2-2, with D perhaps matching TRBD2 (5 bases). The CDR3 is 15 amino acids. Germline values: CDR1 LNHDA, CDR2 SQIVND (reference sequence). V gave up 3 bases and J gave up 7 bases, with 15 bases separating them. CDR3 loop: CASSMFAGSSGELFF. In DNA, the CDR3 is TGTGCCAGTAGTATGTTTGCGGGTAGTAGCGGGGAGCTGTTTTTT.

The rearrangement joins TRBV5-6 to TRBJ1-2; 7 bases are a match to TRBD1. There are 15 residues in the CDR3. The germline gives CDR1 SGHDT, CDR2 YYEEEE. V dropped 5 bases and J dropped 5; count of bases not matched to a gene: 12. The CDR3 reads CASRGRGTASYGYTF. Written as DNA, the CDR3 is TGTGCCAGCAGGGGTAGGGGGACAGCATCTTATGGCTACACCTTC.

The chain joins TRBV5-5 to TRBJ1-4, with D possibly matching TRBD1 (6 bases). V gave up 0 bases and J gave up 8 bases, with 11 bases separating them. The CDR3 is 14 amino acids. Germline lookup yields CDR1 SGHKS and CDR2 YYEKEE (reference sequence). The chain's CDR3 is CASSLAGGVEKLFF. DNA of the CDR3: TGTGCCAGCAGCTTGGCGGGGGGCGTAGAAAAACTGTTTTTT.

The V gene is TRBV7-9, the J gene TRBJ2-1; 12 nucleotides agree with TRBD2. The CDR3 length is 17 residues. Germline trimming cut 5 bases from V and 1 base from J; bases unmatched to any gene: 6. Germline CDR1 and CDR2: SEHNR and FQNEAQ (reference sequence). The CDR3 DNA is TGTGCCAGCAGCCTAGGACTAGCGGGAAAATCCTACAATGAGCAGTTCTTC. Translated: CASSLGLAGKSYNEQFF.

V gene TRBV9 combines with J gene TRBJ2-1; 10 nucleotides align to TRBD2. Germline V gene lookup returns CDR1 SGDLS and CDR2 YYNGEE. Unmatched junction bases numbered 11, after V lost 0 bases and J lost 8 bases. The length of the CDR3 is 17 residues. The CDR3 loop reads CASSVGLAGVSGHEQFF. The CDR3, as DNA: TGTGCCAGCAGCGTAGGGCTAGCGGGAGTTTCGGGCCATGAGCAGTTCTTC.